This TCR beta chain was found in a study of shared clonotypes between healthy human individuals. Overall study context: Researchers drew samples from a couple of women and a few men aged 18 to 49.

Data came from immunoSEQ multiplex PCR; TCRdb stores just in-frame clones and leaves some out. The sample lists roughly 2.4 million clones; almost 96% were seen once. The CDR3 extends over 15 amino acids. Germline loops: CDR1 SNHLY, CDR2 FYNNEI. Unmatched junction bases numbered 9, after V lost 2 bases and J lost 15 bases. The genes are TRBV2 and TRBJ2-1; 14 bases are shared with TRBD2. Sequences were obtained from naive CD4+ T cells sorted from blood. The subset denotes: CD45RA+ positively selected. This receptor was identified in a man aged 18 to 35 in good health. The CDR3 nucleotides are TGTGCCAGCAGTGAATGGGGACTAGCGGGAGTCTTGACGTTCTTC. Its protein product is CASSEWGLAGVLTFF.